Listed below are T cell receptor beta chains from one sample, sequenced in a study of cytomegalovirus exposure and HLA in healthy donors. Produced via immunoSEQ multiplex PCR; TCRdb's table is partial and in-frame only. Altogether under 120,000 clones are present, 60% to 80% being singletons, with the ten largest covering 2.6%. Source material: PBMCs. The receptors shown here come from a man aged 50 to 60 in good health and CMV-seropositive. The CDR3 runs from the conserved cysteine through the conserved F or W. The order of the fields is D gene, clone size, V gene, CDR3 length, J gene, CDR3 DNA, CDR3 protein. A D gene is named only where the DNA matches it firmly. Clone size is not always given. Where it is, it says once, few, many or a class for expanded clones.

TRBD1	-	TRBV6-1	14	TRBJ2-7	TGTGCCAGCAGATCCGGGACAGCACTCTACGAGCAGTACTTC	CASRSGTALYEQYF
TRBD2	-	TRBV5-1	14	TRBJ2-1	TGCGCCAGCAGCTTGGGACTAGCGGGCAATGAGCAGTTCTTC	CASSLGLAGNEQFF
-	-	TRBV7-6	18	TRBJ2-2	TGTGCCAGCAGCGCTCCCGGGACACCGCTTTTCATCACCGGGGAGCTGTTTTTT	CASSAPGTPLFITGELFF
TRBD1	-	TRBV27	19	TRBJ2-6	TGTGCCAGCAGTCTGACTCGGGACAGGGGAGAATCTGGGGCCAACGTCCTGACTTTC	CASSLTRDRGESGANVLTF
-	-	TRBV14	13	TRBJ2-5	TGTGCCAGCAGCCGGGACTCGAGTGGGGCCCAGTACTTC	CASSRDSSGAQYF
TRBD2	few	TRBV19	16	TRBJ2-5	TGTGCCAGTAGGGGCCAGCAACGGGGGGGCGAGGAGACCCAGTACTTC	CASRGQQRGGEETQYF
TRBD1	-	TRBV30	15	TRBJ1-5	TGTGCCTGGAGTCCAGGACAGGGGCACAGTCAGCCCCAGCATTTT	CAWSPGQGHSQPQHF
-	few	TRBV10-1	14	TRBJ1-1	TGCGCCAGCAGTAAAACAGGGTCGGGTACTGAAGCTTTCTTT	CASSKTGSGTEAFF
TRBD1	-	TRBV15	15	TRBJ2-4	TGTGCCACCAGCAGGTACGGGACAGCTTTAAACATTCAGTACTTC	CATSRYGTALNIQYF
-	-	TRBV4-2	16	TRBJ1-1	TGTGCCAGCAGCCCCGACCGCGGTTTGGACAGCACTGAAGCTTTCTTT	CASSPDRGLDSTEAFF
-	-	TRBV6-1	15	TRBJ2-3	TGTGCCAGCAGTGAGGGGTCAGGGGGGCAAGATACGCAGTATTTT	CASSEGSGGQDTQYF
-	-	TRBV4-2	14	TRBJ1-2	TGTGCCAGCAGCCAAGATGGGGCCTATGATGGCTACACCTTC	CASSQDGAYDGYTF
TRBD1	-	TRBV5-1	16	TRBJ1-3	TGCGCCAGCAGCTTGATCCAGGGGGACTCTGGAAACACCATATATTTT	CASSLIQGDSGNTIYF
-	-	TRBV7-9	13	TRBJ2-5	TGTGCCAGCAGTCCCTATTCCTCGTTGACCCAGTACTTC	CASSPYSSLTQYF
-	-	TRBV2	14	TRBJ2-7	TGTGCCAGCAGCCAGGGGGGAGTTACCTACGAGCAGTACTTC	CASSQGGVTYEQYF
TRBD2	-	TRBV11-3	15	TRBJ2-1	TGTGCCAGCAGCGTTGGGGGGACTAGCTACTATGAGCAGTTCTTC	CASSVGGTSYYEQFF